One sample yielded the 15 T cell receptor beta chains listed below, sequenced in a study of blood T cell repertoires in COVID-19. Generated by immunoSEQ multiplex PCR, the TCRdb table keeps only in-frame clones and is missing some. Of more than 150,000 clones listed, roughly 90% are singletons. Sequencing was carried out using PBMCs or T cells enriched from blood (not recorded which). The source is a woman in her forties or fifties who had recovered from COVID-19.

This clone was detected once. This sequence joins TRBV11-2 and TRBJ2-4, with TRBD1 as a possible D gene (6 bases). There are 12 residues in the CDR3. V was shortened by 6 bases and J by 6 bases, with 9 bases between the two germline ends. Germline assignment: CDR1 SGHAT and CDR2 FQNNGV. The CDR3 nucleotides read TGTGCCAGCAGTTCGGACAGAAACATTCAGTACTTC. Its protein product is CASSSDRNIQYF.

CDR3 nucleotides: TGTGCCAGCAGCCCACTAGCGGGAGCCTACAATGAGCAGTTCTTC. Amino acid sequence: CASSPLAGAYNEQFF. This chain connects TRBV13 to TRBJ2-1, with 11 bases fitting TRBD2. This CDR3 comprises 15 residues. The J segment lost 2 bases and the V segment lost 5 bases, leaving 2 bases of the junction unmatched. Per germline, CDR1 PRHDT and CDR2 FYEKMQ (reference sequence). The full variable domain, rest sourced from reference TRBV13 and TRBJ2-1, is AAGVIQSPRHLIKEKRETATLKCYPIPRHDTVYWYQQGPGQDPQFLISFYEKMQSDKGSIPDRFSAQQFSDYHSELNMSSLELGDSALYFCASSPLAGAYNEQFFGPGTRLTVL.

The rearrangement joins TRBV3-1 (or the pseudogene TRBV3-2) to TRBJ1-4; 8 bases line up with TRBD1. This CDR3 contains 15 residues. Germline V gene data show CDR1 as LGHDT and CDR2 as YNNKEL (reference sequence). V gave up 4 bases and J gave up 4 bases; unmatched junction bases: 5. The CDR3: CASSLQGADNEKLFF. The CDR3 DNA reads TGTGCCAGCAGCCTCCAGGGGGCCGATAATGAAAAACTGTTTTTT.

This sequence joins TRBV6-1 and TRBJ1-1; 7 bases fit TRBD1. Germline V lookup: CDR1 MNHNS, CDR2 SASEGT. CDR3 length: 13 amino acids. Trimming at V came to 3 bases and at J to 5 bases, leaving 3 bases not matched to a gene. The CDR3 reads CASSETGRTEAFF. The DNA for the CDR3 is TGTGCCAGCAGTGAGACAGGGAGGACTGAAGCTTTCTTT.

This clone was recorded only once. The chain uses TRBV6-5 and TRBJ2-7, with 8 bases that match TRBD1. The V gene's germline CDR1 is MNHEY and CDR2 SVGAGI. The V gene end was trimmed by 2 bases and the J gene end by 2 bases; junction bases not matched to a gene: 2. This CDR3 has 14 amino acids. CDR3 DNA: TGTGCCAGCAGTTACGGACAGGGAACCTACGAGCAGTACTTC. Residues: CASSYGQGTYEQYF.

The chain couples TRBV19 to TRBJ2-7; 9 bases fit TRBD2. The CDR3 consists of 16 residues. Trimming took 5 bases from V and 3 from J; bases not matched to a gene: 11. Germline loops: CDR1 LNHDA, CDR2 SQIVND (reference sequence). This CDR3 is CASSLTLAGSHYEQYF. The CDR3 region has the DNA TGTGCCAGTAGTCTAACCCTAGCGGGGAGCCACTACGAGCAGTACTTC.

The chain has TRBV19 and TRBJ2-5; 10 positions match TRBD1. Germline V CDR1 and CDR2: LNHDA, SQIVND (reference sequence). The CDR3 totals 15 residues. The V gene end was trimmed by 1 base and the J gene end by 5 bases; junction bases not matched to a gene: 4. CDR3 residues: CASSIGGTGVETQYF. CDR3 nucleotides: TGTGCCAGTAGTATAGGGGGGACAGGGGTTGAGACCCAGTACTTC.

Here the CDR3 DNA reads TGTGCCAGCAGCTTAGGACAGAATGAAAAACTGTTTTTT. It encodes CASSLGQNEKLFF. The chain recombines TRBV7-9 with TRBJ1-4; weak D call: TRBD1 (5 bases). CDR3 length: 13 amino acids. V shed 1 base and J shed 5 bases, with 5 bases lying between them. Looked up from germline, CDR1 is SEHNR and CDR2 is FQNEAQ (reference sequence).

The rearrangement links TRBV6-5 to TRBJ2-1; 11 bases agree with TRBD2. This CDR3 has 13 residues. Germline V gene lookup returns CDR1 MNHEY and CDR2 SVGAGI. V lost 6 bases to trimming and J lost 15 bases; unmatched junction nucleotides: 10. CDR3 coding DNA: TGTGCCAGCAGGCGAACTAGCGGGAGTAGGCTGTTCTTC. Protein: CASRRTSGSRLFF.

V usage is TRBV19 and J usage is TRBJ2-3; 9 bases agree with TRBD2. This CDR3 is 15 amino acids long. Germline CDR1 reads LNHDA; CDR2 reads SQIVND (reference sequence). With V trimmed by 5 bases and J by 1 base, 4 bases remained unmatched. CDR3 protein: CASSFLAGGTDTQYF. The CDR3 DNA follows: TGTGCCAGTAGTTTCTTAGCGGGAGGCACAGATACGCAGTATTTT.

On this clone itself: This CDR3 is also generated by other DNA sequences in the sample. The chain has TRBV3-1 (or the pseudogene TRBV3-2) and TRBJ2-3; D unclear. Germline CDR1 is LGHDT and CDR2 is YNNKEL (reference sequence). Trimming shortened V by 0 bases and J by 1 base, and 11 bases separated the two germline ends. The CDR3 extends over 16 amino acids. The CDR3 loop reads CASSQERRFRTDTQYF. CDR3 nucleotides: TGTGCCAGCAGCCAAGAGAGGCGTTTCCGCACAGATACGCAGTATTTT.

J is TRBJ1-1 and V is TRBV3-1 (or the pseudogene TRBV3-2); D ambiguous. The CDR3 spans 16 residues. Trimming stripped 4 bases from V and 0 bases from J, with 15 bases between. Germline CDR1 is LGHDT and CDR2 is YNNKEL (reference sequence). In DNA, the CDR3 is TGTGCCAGCAGCCCGGCATTGGAGGACCTGAACACTGAAGCTTTCTTT. This translates into CASSPALEDLNTEAFF.

This clone has a handful of counts. V usage is TRBV27 and J usage is TRBJ1-5; D is uncertain. V was clipped by 6 bases and J by 9 bases, with 12 bases between them. The CDR3 totals 12 residues. Per germline, CDR1 MNHEY and CDR2 SMNVEV (reference sequence). The CDR3 DNA reads TGTGCCAGCAGCCTCCCCCGGTGGCCCCAGCATTTT. As protein: CASSLPRWPQHF.

This clone occurred a few times. The chain employs TRBV28 and TRBJ2-2, with a possible D match to TRBD2 (6 bases). Germline values: CDR1 MDHEN, CDR2 SYDVKM. This CDR3 has 16 amino acids. Trimming took 6 bases from V and 2 from J, leaving 16 bases between them. CDR3 region: CASSRRVSGNTGELFF. The CDR3 coding sequence is TGTGCCAGCAGCAGGAGGGTGTCGGGTAACACCGGGGAGCTGTTTTTT.

The chain is built from TRBV5-8 and TRBJ1-1; D unresolved. Germline V CDR1 and CDR2: SGHTS, YDEGEE. This CDR3 comprises 14 residues. V lost 0 bases and J lost 3, with 9 bases in between. The DNA for the CDR3 is TGTGCCAGCAGCTTGGATGGGCCCGACACTGAAGCTTTCTTT. Protein: CASSLDGPDTEAFF.